This is a list of T cell receptor beta chains from one sample in a study of OX40 agonist ivuxolimab in advanced cancers. Produced via immunoSEQ multiplex PCR; TCRdb's table is partial and in-frame only. The sample holds about 72,000 clones, around four fifths seen once. This specimen was CD4+ or CD8+ T cells sorted from blood, taken in a trial of the OX40 agonist ivuxolimab. The receptors were sampled from an adult with an advanced solid tumor such as melanoma, head and neck, liver or kidney cancer. The CDR3 runs from the conserved cysteine through the conserved F or W. D genes are given only for firm matches. Not all rows give a size; the values are once, few, many and, for expanded clones, a class.

V	J	size	D	CDR3	DNA
TRBV10-2	TRBJ1-2	.	.	CASSEAPANYGYTF	TGCGCCAGCAGTGAGGCGCCAGCTAACTATGGCTACACCTTC
TRBV7-2	TRBJ1-2	.	TRBD1	CASSLALDRGKGGYTF	TGTGCCAGCAGCTTAGCGTTGGACAGGGGGAAGGGTGGCTACACCTTC
TRBV30	TRBJ1-4	.	TRBD1	CAWNPGGANEKLFF	TGTGCCTGGAATCCAGGGGGGGCCAATGAAAAACTGTTTTTT
TRBV7-2	TRBJ2-4	.	TRBD2	CASNLAGGPNIQYF	TGTGCCAGCAACCTAGCGGGAGGGCCGAACATTCAGTACTTC
TRBV18	TRBJ1-5	.	TRBD1	CASSPQGGNQPQHF	TGTGCCAGCTCACCTCAGGGGGGGAATCAGCCCCAGCATTTT
TRBV7-2	TRBJ2-3	.	.	CASSLMGSTDTQYF	TGTGCCAGCAGCTTAATGGGGAGCACAGATACGCAGTATTTT
TRBV6-5	TRBJ1-1	few	TRBD1	CASSPDRSTTEAFF	TGTGCCAGCAGTCCGGACAGGAGCACAACTGAAGCTTTCTTT
TRBV29-1	TRBJ1-1	once	.	CSVDLGGAGTEAFF	TGCAGCGTTGACTTGGGGGGCGCAGGTACTGAAGCTTTCTTT
TRBV7-2	TRBJ2-3	.	.	CASSLEGVDTQYF	TGTGCCAGCAGCTTAGAGGGAGTAGATACGCAGTATTTT
TRBV5-1	TRBJ2-5	.	.	CASSLVEETQYF	TGCGCCAGCAGCTTGGTGGAGGAGACCCAGTACTTC
TRBV15	TRBJ2-1	.	.	CATTKDRNNEQFF	TGTGCCACCACCAAGGACAGAAACAATGAGCAGTTCTTC
TRBV11-2	TRBJ1-3	medium-sized	.	CASRHTRLSGNTIYF	TGTGCCAGCAGACACACACGGCTCTCTGGAAACACCATATATTTT
TRBV5-1	TRBJ2-3	.	TRBD2	CASRVAGDPSTDTQYF	TGCGCCAGCAGGGTAGCGGGGGACCCTAGCACAGATACGCAGTATTTT
TRBV5-4	TRBJ2-3	few	.	CASSLDPGGTDTQYF	TGTGCCAGCAGCTTGGACCCTGGGGGCACAGATACGCAGTATTTT
TRBV29-1	TRBJ2-2	.	.	CSGGILNTGELFF	TGCAGCGGCGGGATACTAAACACCGGGGAGCTGTTTTTT
TRBV10-3	TRBJ1-5	.	.	CAISAAGISSNQPQHF	TGTGCCATCAGTGCGGCAGGGATTTCCAGCAATCAGCCCCAGCATTTT
TRBV27	TRBJ2-1	.	TRBD2	CASSYRLAADNEQFF	TGTGCCAGCAGTTACCGACTAGCGGCCGACAATGAGCAGTTCTTC
TRBV11-3	TRBJ2-3	once	.	CASSLVPSDTQYF	TGTGCCAGCAGCTTAGTACCTAGCGATACGCAGTATTTT
TRBV7-2	TRBJ2-7	.	.	CASSTGTEQYF	TGTGCCAGCAGCACCGGGACCGAGCAGTACTTC
TRBV7-8	TRBJ1-2	.	.	CASSPRDRSYGYTF	TGTGCCAGCAGCCCCCGGGATAGGTCCTATGGCTACACCTTC
TRBV28	TRBJ1-4	.	TRBD1	CASQGGTNEKLFF	TGTGCCAGCCAGGGGGGTACTAATGAAAAACTGTTTTTT
TRBV10-3	TRBJ2-7	.	TRBD1	CAISFSTGEGEQYF	TGTGCCATCAGTTTTTCGACAGGGGAAGGCGAGCAGTACTTC
TRBV19	TRBJ2-1	.	.	CASSNRVGSSYNEQFF	TGTGCCAGTAGTAACAGGGTGGGGAGCTCCTACAATGAGCAGTTCTTC
TRBV2	TRBJ2-6	.	.	CASSHTGGPGANVLTF	TGTGCCAGCAGCCATACCGGGGGTCCTGGGGCCAACGTCCTGACTTTC
TRBV27	TRBJ1-5	.	TRBD1	CASSSTGTAPQPQHF	TGTGCCAGCAGTAGCACCGGGACAGCGCCGCAGCCCCAGCATTTT
TRBV6-1	TRBJ2-1	.	.	CAVVGFYNEQFF	TGTGCCGTGGTAGGGTTTTACAATGAGCAGTTCTTC
TRBV7-9	TRBJ1-3	.	TRBD1	CASSHRQGLGTTGNTIYF	TGTGCCAGCAGCCACCGACAGGGGTTGGGGACTACTGGAAACACCATATATTTT
TRBV15	TRBJ1-2	.	TRBD1	CATSGIQGASGYTF	TGTGCCACCAGCGGAATACAGGGGGCGAGTGGCTACACCTTC
TRBV29-1	TRBJ1-2	.	.	CSVEVSRNYGYTF	TGCAGCGTTGAAGTCTCCAGGAACTATGGCTACACCTTC
TRBV19	TRBJ2-7	.	.	CASGRRVGEQYF	TGTGCCAGTGGGCGTAGGGTAGGCGAGCAGTACTTC
TRBV10-2	TRBJ1-5	.	.	CASSEGGSNQPQHF	TGCGCCAGCAGTGAGGGAGGGAGCAATCAGCCCCAGCATTTT
TRBV19	TRBJ1-5	.	TRBD1	CASSMGQYQPQHF	TGTGCCAGTAGTATGGGACAGTATCAGCCCCAGCATTTT
TRBV5-6	TRBJ1-1	.	.	CASTLGQPNTEAFF	TGTGCCAGCACCCTGGGGCAGCCCAACACTGAAGCTTTCTTT
TRBV27	TRBJ2-2	once	.	CASSNLAPTGELFF	TGTGCCAGCAGCAACCTAGCGCCCACCGGGGAGCTGTTTTTT
TRBV18	TRBJ2-3	.	TRBD2	CASSPAIAGERTQYF	TGTGCCAGCTCCCCCGCCATAGCGGGAGAACGTACGCAGTATTTT
TRBV7-3	TRBJ2-1	.	TRBD2	CASSEALAGVNEQFF	TGTGCCAGCAGTGAGGCACTAGCGGGAGTGAATGAGCAGTTCTTC
TRBV5-1	TRBJ2-3	once	TRBD2	CASRFASGSADTQYF	TGCGCCAGCAGGTTTGCTAGCGGGAGTGCAGATACGCAGTATTTT